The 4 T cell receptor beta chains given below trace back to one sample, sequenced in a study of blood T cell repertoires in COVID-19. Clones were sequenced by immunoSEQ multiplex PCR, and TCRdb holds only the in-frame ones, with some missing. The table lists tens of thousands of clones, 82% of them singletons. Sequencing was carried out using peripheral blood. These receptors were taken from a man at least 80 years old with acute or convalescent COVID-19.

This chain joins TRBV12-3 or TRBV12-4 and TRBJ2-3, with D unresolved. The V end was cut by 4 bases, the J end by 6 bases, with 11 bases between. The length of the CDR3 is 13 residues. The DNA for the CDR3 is TGTGCCAGCAGTTCCTGGGCAACCGATACGCAGTATTTT. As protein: CASSSWATDTQYF.

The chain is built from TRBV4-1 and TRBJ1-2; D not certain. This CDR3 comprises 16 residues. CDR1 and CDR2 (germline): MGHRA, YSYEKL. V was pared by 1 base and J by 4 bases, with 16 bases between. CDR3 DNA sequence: TGCGCCAGCAGCCAAGCTTGGACTCTACCAATCTATGGCTACACCTTC. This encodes CASSQAWTLPIYGYTF.

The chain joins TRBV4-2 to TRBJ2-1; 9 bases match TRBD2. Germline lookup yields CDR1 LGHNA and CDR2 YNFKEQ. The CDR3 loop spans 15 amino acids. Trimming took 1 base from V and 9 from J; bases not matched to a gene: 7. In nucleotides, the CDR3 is TGTGCCAGCAGCCAAGCTGGCGGGGGGGCCGGTGAGCAGTTCTTC. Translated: CASSQAGGGAGEQFF.

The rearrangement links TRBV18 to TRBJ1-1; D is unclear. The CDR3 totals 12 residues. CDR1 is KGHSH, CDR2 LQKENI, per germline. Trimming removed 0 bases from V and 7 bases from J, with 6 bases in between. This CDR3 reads CASSPPSREAFF. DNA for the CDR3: TGTGCCAGCTCACCACCATCCCGTGAAGCTTTCTTT.